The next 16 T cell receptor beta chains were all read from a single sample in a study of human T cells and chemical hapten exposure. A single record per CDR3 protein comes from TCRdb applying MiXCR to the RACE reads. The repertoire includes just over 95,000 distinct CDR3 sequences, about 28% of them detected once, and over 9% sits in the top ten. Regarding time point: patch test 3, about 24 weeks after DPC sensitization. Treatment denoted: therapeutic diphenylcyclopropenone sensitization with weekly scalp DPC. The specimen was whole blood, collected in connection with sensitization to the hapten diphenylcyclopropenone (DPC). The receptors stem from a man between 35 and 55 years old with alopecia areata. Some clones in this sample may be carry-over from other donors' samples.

The DNA for the CDR3 is TGTGCCAGCAGCGTAGGTGCGATGGACACCGGGGAGCTGTTTTTT. Residues: CASSVGAMDTGELFF. The V call is TRBV9, the J call TRBJ2-2; no firm D call. V was trimmed by 0 bases and J by 3 bases, leaving 9 bases between them. The CDR3 is 15 amino acids. Germline V gene sequence: CDR1 SGDLS, CDR2 YYNGEE. The full variable domain, in which reference TRBV9 and TRBJ2-2 provide the parts outside the CDR3, is DSGVTQTPKHLITATGQRVTLRCSPRSGDLSVYWYQQSLDQGLQFLIQYYNGEERAKGNILERFSAQQFPDLHSELNLSSLELGDSALYFCASSVGAMDTGELFFGEGSRLTVL.

CDR3 in DNA: TGTGCCAGCAGCTTAGTGGCGGGAGACACTGAAGCTTTCTTT. This encodes CASSLVAGDTEAFF. V is TRBV7-3 and J is TRBJ1-1; no firm D call. The CDR3 loop spans 14 amino acids. V lost 2 bases and J lost 3, with 10 bases in between. The germline gives CDR1 SGHTA, CDR2 FQGTGA. The full variable domain, completed using reference TRBV7-3 and TRBJ1-1, is GAGVSQTPSNKVTEKGKYVELRCDPISGHTALYWYRQSLGQGPEFLIYFQGTGAADDSGLPNDRFFAVRPEGSVSTLKIQRTERGDSAVYLCASSLVAGDTEAFFGQGTRLTVV.

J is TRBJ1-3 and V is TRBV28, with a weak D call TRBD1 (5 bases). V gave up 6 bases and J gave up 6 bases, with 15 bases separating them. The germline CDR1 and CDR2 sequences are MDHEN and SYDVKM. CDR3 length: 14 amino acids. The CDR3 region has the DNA TGTGCCAGCAGCCTTGCAGGGCGGGTAAACACCATATATTTT. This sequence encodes CASSLAGRVNTIYF.

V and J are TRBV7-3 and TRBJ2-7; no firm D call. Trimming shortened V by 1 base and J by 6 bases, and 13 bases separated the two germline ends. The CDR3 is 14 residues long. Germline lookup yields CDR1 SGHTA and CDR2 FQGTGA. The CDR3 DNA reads TGTGCCAGCAGCTTAAGCCCGGCAGTTGGCGAGCAGTACTTC. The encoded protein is CASSLSPAVGEQYF.

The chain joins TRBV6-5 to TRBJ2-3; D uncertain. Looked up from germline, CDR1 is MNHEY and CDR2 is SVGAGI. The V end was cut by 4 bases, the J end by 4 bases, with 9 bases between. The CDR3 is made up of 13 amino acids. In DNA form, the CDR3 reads TGTGCCAGCAGTTTAACCGGTGCAGATACGCAGTATTTT. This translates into CASSLTGADTQYF.

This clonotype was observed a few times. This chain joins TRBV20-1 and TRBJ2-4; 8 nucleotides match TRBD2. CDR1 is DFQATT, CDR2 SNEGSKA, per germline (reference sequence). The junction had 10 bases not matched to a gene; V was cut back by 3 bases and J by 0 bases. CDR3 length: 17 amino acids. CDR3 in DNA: TGCAGTGCTAGCCCAGCGGGAGAGGGGCTAGCCAAAAACATTCAGTACTTC. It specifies CSASPAGEGLAKNIQYF.

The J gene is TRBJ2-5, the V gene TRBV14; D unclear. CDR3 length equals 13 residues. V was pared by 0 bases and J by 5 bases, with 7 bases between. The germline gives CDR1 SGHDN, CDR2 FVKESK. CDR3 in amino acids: CASSQDFWETQYF. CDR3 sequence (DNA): TGTGCCAGCAGCCAAGATTTTTGGGAGACCCAGTACTTC.

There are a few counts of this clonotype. CDR3 in DNA: TGCAGCGTGGATGGACTAGCGGGAGTTGTGACCGGGGAGCTGTTTTTT. This gives the protein CSVDGLAGVVTGELFF. The chain uses TRBV29-1 and TRBJ2-2; TRBD2 aligns across 13 bases. J gave up 5 bases and V 6 bases, and 9 bases lay outside the gene matches. The CDR3 has 16 residues. CDR1 and CDR2 (germline): SQVTM, ANQGSEA.

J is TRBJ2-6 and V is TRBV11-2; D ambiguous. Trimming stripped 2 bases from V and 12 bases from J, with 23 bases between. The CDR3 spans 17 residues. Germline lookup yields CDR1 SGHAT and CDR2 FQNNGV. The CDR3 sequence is CASSLNFQGRTSRVLTF. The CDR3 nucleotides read TGTGCCAGCAGCTTAAATTTCCAAGGACGGACGTCCCGCGTCCTGACTTTC.

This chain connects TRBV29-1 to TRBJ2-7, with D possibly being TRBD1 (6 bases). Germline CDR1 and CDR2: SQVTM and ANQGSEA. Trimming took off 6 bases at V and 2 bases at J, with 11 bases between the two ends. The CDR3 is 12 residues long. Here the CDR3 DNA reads TGCAGCGTCAGGGGATCTCCCTACGAGCAGTACTTC. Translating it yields CSVRGSPYEQYF.

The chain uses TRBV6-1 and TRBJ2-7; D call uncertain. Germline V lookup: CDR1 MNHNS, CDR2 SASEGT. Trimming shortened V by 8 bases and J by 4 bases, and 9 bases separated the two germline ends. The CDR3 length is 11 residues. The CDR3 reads CASGWGYEQYF. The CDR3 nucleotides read TGTGCCAGCGGCTGGGGTTACGAGCAGTACTTC.

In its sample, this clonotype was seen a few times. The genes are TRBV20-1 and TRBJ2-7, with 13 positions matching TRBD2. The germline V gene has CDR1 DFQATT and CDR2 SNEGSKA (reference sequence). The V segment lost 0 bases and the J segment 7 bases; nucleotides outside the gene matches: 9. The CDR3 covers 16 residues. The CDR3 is CSARDSRTSGSREQYF. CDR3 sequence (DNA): TGCAGTGCTAGAGATTCCCGGACTAGCGGGAGCCGTGAGCAGTACTTC.

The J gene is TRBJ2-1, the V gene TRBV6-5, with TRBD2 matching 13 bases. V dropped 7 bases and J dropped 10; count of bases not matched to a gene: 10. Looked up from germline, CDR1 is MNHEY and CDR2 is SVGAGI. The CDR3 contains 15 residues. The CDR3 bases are TGTGCCAGCAACCCACTAGCGGGAGGGCGAGGGGAGCAGTTCTTC. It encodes CASNPLAGGRGEQFF.

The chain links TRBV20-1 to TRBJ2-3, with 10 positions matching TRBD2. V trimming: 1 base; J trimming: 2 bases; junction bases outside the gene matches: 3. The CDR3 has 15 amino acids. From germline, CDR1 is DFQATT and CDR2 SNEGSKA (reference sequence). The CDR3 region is CSARGTSGHTDTQYF. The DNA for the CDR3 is TGCAGTGCTAGAGGGACTAGCGGCCACACAGATACGCAGTATTTT.

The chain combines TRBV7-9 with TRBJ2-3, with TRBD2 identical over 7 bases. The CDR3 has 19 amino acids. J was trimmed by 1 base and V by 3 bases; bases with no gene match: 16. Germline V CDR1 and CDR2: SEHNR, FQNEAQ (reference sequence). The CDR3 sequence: CASSFNSRGRVPGTDTQYF. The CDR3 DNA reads TGTGCCAGCAGCTTTAATAGTCGAGGGAGGGTTCCGGGCACAGATACGCAGTATTTT.

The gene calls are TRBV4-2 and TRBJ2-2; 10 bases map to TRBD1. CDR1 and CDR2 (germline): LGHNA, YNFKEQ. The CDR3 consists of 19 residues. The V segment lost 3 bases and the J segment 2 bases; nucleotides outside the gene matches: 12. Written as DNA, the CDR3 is TGTGCCAGCAGCCAGGTACTCTTGGCGACAGGGGGCAACACCGGGGAGCTGTTTTTT. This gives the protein CASSQVLLATGGNTGELFF.